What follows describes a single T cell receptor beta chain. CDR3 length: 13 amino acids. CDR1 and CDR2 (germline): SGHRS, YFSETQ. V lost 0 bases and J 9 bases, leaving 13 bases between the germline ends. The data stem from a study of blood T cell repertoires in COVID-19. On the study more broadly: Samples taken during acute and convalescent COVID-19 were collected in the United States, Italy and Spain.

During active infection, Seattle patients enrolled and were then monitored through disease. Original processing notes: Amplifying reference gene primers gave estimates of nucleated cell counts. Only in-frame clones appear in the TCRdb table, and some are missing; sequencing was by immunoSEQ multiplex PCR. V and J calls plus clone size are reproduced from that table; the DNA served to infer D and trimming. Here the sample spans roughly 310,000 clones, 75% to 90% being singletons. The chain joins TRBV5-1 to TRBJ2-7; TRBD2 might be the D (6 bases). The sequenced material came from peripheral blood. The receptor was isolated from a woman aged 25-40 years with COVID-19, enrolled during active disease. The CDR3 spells CASSLAGQGGQYF. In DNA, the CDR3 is TGCGCCAGCAGCTTGGCCGGGCAGGGAGGGCAGTACTTC. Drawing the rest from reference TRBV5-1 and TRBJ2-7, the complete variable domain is KAGVTQTPRYLIKTRGQQVTLSCSPISGHRSVSWYQQTPGQGLQFLFEYFSETQRNKGNFPGRFSGRQFSNSRSEMNVSTLELGDSALYLCASSLAGQGGQYFGPGTRLTVT.